The 26 T cell receptor beta chains below all came from one sample that was sequenced in a study of CD8 T cells in ankylosing spondylitis. TCRdb redid the calling of the 5' RACE reads with MiXCR, one entry per CDR3 protein. This table has approximately 150,000 distinct CDR3 sequences, around 32% appearing once. Sequencing was carried out using synovial fluid, either unsorted or a sorted T cell fraction (not recorded which). These receptors were obtained from a male donor with ankylosing spondylitis.

The gene calls are TRBV5-5 and TRBJ2-7; possible D gene TRBD2, 5 bases. The V end was cut by 4 bases, the J end by 2 bases, with 13 bases between. Germline CDR1 is SGHKS and CDR2 is YYEKEE (reference sequence). The CDR3 has 14 amino acids. The CDR3 DNA sequence: TGTGCCAGCAGCGTAGGGCCGGGAACCTACGAGCAGTACTTC. It encodes CASSVGPGTYEQYF.

This clonotype turned up a few times. This chain connects TRBV19 to TRBJ1-2, with 7 bases that match TRBD1. The CDR3 runs to 13 residues. Germline loops: CDR1 LNHDA, CDR2 SQIVND (reference sequence). The V gene end was trimmed by 6 bases and the J gene end by 4 bases; junction bases not matched to a gene: 5. The CDR3 bases are TGTGCCAGTAGGCCGGGACAGTTCTATGGCTACACCTTC. Its translation is CASRPGQFYGYTF.

This clonotype was detected many times. This chain uses TRBV5-1 with TRBJ2-1; D gene ambiguous. Germline lookup yields CDR1 SGHRS and CDR2 YFSETQ. With 4 bases removed from V and 7 bases from J, the gap between germline ends came to 15 bases. The length of the CDR3 is 14 residues. CDR3 residues: CASSRSPSQNEQFF. CDR3 bases: TGCGCCAGCAGCCGCTCTCCGTCACAGAATGAGCAGTTCTTC.

The rearrangement joins TRBV7-2 to TRBJ1-6, with TRBD1 as a possible D gene (5 bases). The CDR3 length is 15 residues. Between the trimmed V and J ends, which lost 5 bases and 12 bases, there was a span of 20 bases. Germline CDR1 is SGHTA and CDR2 is FQGNSA. The CDR3 here is CASSPHPRGVEPLHF. In nucleotides, the CDR3 is TGTGCCAGCAGCCCGCATCCTCGGGGGGTAGAACCCCTCCACTTT.

The chain couples TRBV6-1 to TRBJ2-5; TRBD1 agrees at 7 bases. The germline V gene has CDR1 MNHNS and CDR2 SASEGT. The CDR3 spans 15 residues. V dropped 6 bases and J dropped 4; count of bases not matched to a gene: 11. CDR3 region: CASSGTVVSLETQYF. The DNA for the CDR3 is TGTGCCAGCAGCGGGACAGTTGTATCTTTAGAGACCCAGTACTTC.

This clonotype occurred a few times. This chain uses TRBV3-1 with TRBJ2-1; D not certain. V lost 5 bases and J 4 bases, leaving 15 bases between the germline ends. CDR1 is LGHDT and CDR2 is YNNKEL in the germline V gene (reference sequence). The CDR3 extends over 15 amino acids. The CDR3 coding sequence is TGTGCCAGCAGCATAATGAGAGGCGGATACAATGAGCAGTTCTTC. Translating gives CASSIMRGGYNEQFF.

The CDR3 DNA sequence: TGCGCCAGCAGCCCCCTGGAGGCAAGGGTCGCAACTGAAGCTTTCTTT. It is translated as CASSPLEARVATEAFF. The V call is TRBV5-1, the J call TRBJ1-1; D gene unclear. From germline, CDR1 is SGHRS and CDR2 YFSETQ. V lost 4 bases and J 5 bases, leaving 21 bases between the germline ends. The CDR3 length is 16 residues.

The chain has TRBV9 and TRBJ2-3; D is perhaps TRBD2 (6 bases). The CDR3 totals 16 residues. Germline V gene lookup returns CDR1 SGDLS and CDR2 YYNGEE. With 3 bases removed from V and 1 base from J, the gap between germline ends came to 15 bases. The CDR3 reads CASSAGTQPRTDTQYF. CDR3 bases: TGTGCCAGCAGCGCCGGGACTCAGCCACGCACAGATACGCAGTATTTT.

This clonotype was observed a handful of times. The V and J genes are TRBV18 and TRBJ1-4; D unclear. The germline CDR1 and CDR2 sequences are KGHSH and LQKENI. The CDR3 has 14 residues. Trimming cost V 4 bases and J 5 bases, with 11 bases left between them. The CDR3 DNA reads TGTGCCAGCTCACTGGGAACCCGGAATGAAAAACTGTTTTTT. Translated, it gives CASSLGTRNEKLFF. Variable domain in full (rest from reference TRBV18 and TRBJ1-4): NAGVMQNPRHLVRRRGQEARLRCSPMKGHSHVYWYRQLPEEGLKFMVYLQKENIIDESGMPKERFSAEFPKEGPSILRIQQVVRGDSAAYFCASSLGTRNEKLFFGSGTQLSVL.

This clonotype has only one observation. The chain joins TRBV27 to TRBJ1-5; no reliable D call. CDR3 size: 15 residues. V lost 11 bases and J 2 bases, leaving 19 bases between the germline ends. Germline CDR1 is MNHEY and CDR2 is SMNVEV (reference sequence). As DNA, the CDR3 is TGTGCCCGAGAGACTCACCCGGTTGGCAATCAGCCCCAGCATTTT. It is translated as CARETHPVGNQPQHF.

This clonotype was observed a single time. The CDR3 DNA reads as TGTGCCAGCAGCCTCCCCCAAGCGGGAGGAGGAAGCAATGAGCAGTTCTTC. Residues: CASSLPQAGGGSNEQFF. The V gene is TRBV5-4, the J gene TRBJ2-1; 9 bases are shared with TRBD2. The germline CDR1 and CDR2 sequences are SGHNT and YYREEE (reference sequence). V lost 4 bases, J lost 6 bases, and 14 bases stayed unmatched. This CDR3 is 17 amino acids long.

The chain is built from TRBV11-2 and TRBJ2-7; D unclear. Between the trimmed V and J ends, which lost 1 base and 2 bases, there was a span of 12 bases. The CDR3 is 15 residues long. In germline, CDR1 is SGHAT, CDR2 FQNNGV. CDR3 sequence: CASSLVPRRTYEQYF. The CDR3 nucleotides read TGTGCCAGCAGCTTAGTCCCCCGACGGACCTACGAGCAGTACTTC.

There are many counts of this clonotype. The chain combines TRBV12-3 or TRBV12-4 with TRBJ2-1; TRBD1 might be the D (5 bases). V gave up 5 bases and J gave up 5 bases, with 10 bases separating them. The CDR3 covers 13 residues. The CDR3 DNA reads TGTGCCAGCAGTACCCTAGGGGACAATGAGCAGTTCTTC. This translates into CASSTLGDNEQFF.

The rearrangement joins TRBV20-1 to TRBJ2-3, with D possibly matching TRBD1 (6 bases). This CDR3 is built from 15 residues. V lost 5 bases to trimming and J lost 1 base, with 16 bases between them. Germline CDR1 DFQATT, CDR2 SNEGSKA (reference sequence). The CDR3 reads CSAPTGHLRTDTQYF. The CDR3 region has the DNA TGCAGTGCTCCTACGGGACACCTTCGCACAGATACGCAGTATTTT.

This chain connects TRBV7-8 to TRBJ2-1; 8 bases align to TRBD1. The CDR3 sequence is 16 residues long. The germline gives CDR1 SGHVS, CDR2 FQNEAQ. Trimming at V came to 5 bases and at J to 0 bases, leaving 6 bases not matched to a gene. CDR3 sequence (DNA): TGTGCCAGCAGCCGATCACAGGGGGGCTCCTACAATGAGCAGTTCTTC. Protein sequence: CASSRSQGGSYNEQFF. Filled out from reference TRBV7-8 and TRBJ2-1, the complete variable domain reads GAGVSQSPRYKVAKRGQDVALRCDPISGHVSLFWYQQALGQGPEFLTYFQNEAQLDKSGLPSDRFFAERPEGSVSTLKIQRTQQEDSAVYLCASSRSQGGSYNEQFFGPGTRLTVL.

J is TRBJ1-2 and V is TRBV3-1, with D perhaps matching TRBD1 (5 bases). The CDR3 contains 14 residues. V was trimmed by 3 bases and J by 4 bases, leaving 12 bases between them. Germline CDR1 is LGHDT and CDR2 is YNNKEL (reference sequence). CDR3 DNA sequence: TGTGCCAGCAGCCATTTAGGGGTTGGCTATGGCTACACCTTC. Translation gives CASSHLGVGYGYTF. Full variable domain (remainder filled in from reference TRBV3-1 and TRBJ1-2): DTAVSQTPKYLVTQMGNDKSIKCEQNLGHDTMYWYKQDSKKFLKIMFSYNNKELIINETVPNRFSPKSPDKAHLNLHINSLELGDSAVYFCASSHLGVGYGYTFGSGTRLTVV.

V is TRBV5-1 and J is TRBJ1-6, with 7 bases fitting TRBD1. CDR3 length: 15 amino acids. J lost 14 bases, V lost 0 bases, and 11 bases had no gene match. Germline-derived CDR1 and CDR2 are SGHRS and YFSETQ. Here the CDR3 DNA reads TGCGCCAGCAGCTTGGAGGGCGACAGGGACCAAGCCCTCCACTTT. It codes for CASSLEGDRDQALHF.

This clonotype has ten or more counts. The chain uses TRBV20-1 and TRBJ2-7, with 7 positions matching TRBD1. This CDR3 has 14 residues. Germline CDR1 and CDR2: DFQATT and SNEGSKA (reference sequence). The V gene end was trimmed by 6 bases and the J gene end by 2 bases; junction bases not matched to a gene: 10. DNA for the CDR3: TGCAGTGCCAAACAGGGGAGTGTAGCCTACGAGCAGTACTTC. Residues: CSAKQGSVAYEQYF.

DNA for the CDR3: TGTGCCAGCAGCCAAGGGTTCCAGCCCCAGCATTTT. Its translation: CASSQGFQPQHF. The J gene is TRBJ1-5, the V gene TRBV3-1; D uncertain. V shed 1 base and J shed 7 bases, with 5 bases lying between them. CDR3 length: 12 amino acids. Per germline, CDR1 LGHDT and CDR2 YNNKEL (reference sequence).

This clonotype was detected a few times. The chain joins TRBV6-5 to TRBJ2-2; D remains unclear. There are 14 residues in the CDR3. From germline, CDR1 is MNHEY and CDR2 SVGAGI. V gave up 5 bases and J gave up 3 bases, with 10 bases separating them. CDR3: CASSNRWDTGELFF. The CDR3 DNA sequence: TGTGCCAGCAGTAACCGGTGGGACACCGGGGAGCTGTTTTTT.

The chain combines TRBV28 with TRBJ1-2; the D is unclear. Germline-derived CDR1 and CDR2 are MDHEN and SYDVKM. CDR3 length: 12 amino acids. Between the trimmed V and J ends, which lost 6 bases and 5 bases, there was a span of 10 bases. The CDR3 region is CASSTTEYGYTF. Here the CDR3 DNA reads TGTGCCAGCAGCACAACGGAATATGGCTACACCTTC.

The chain joins TRBV5-6 to TRBJ2-3; D assignment may be TRBD1 or TRBD2 (5 bases each). The germline V gene encodes CDR1 SGHDT and CDR2 YYEEEE. This CDR3 has 14 residues. V gave up 3 bases and J gave up 0 bases, with 8 bases separating them. CDR3 in amino acids: CASSYRDSTDTQYF. CDR3 DNA: TGTGCCAGCAGCTACCGGGACAGCACAGATACGCAGTATTTT.

The chain is built from TRBV18 and TRBJ2-3; no definite D call. V lost 5 bases to trimming and J lost 8 bases, with 17 bases between them. The CDR3 contains 14 residues. CDR1 and CDR2 from the germline V gene are KGHSH and LQKENI. This chain's CDR3 is CASSLETRASTQYF. CDR3 bases: TGTGCCAGCTCATTAGAGACTCGGGCCTCTACGCAGTATTTT. The full variable domain, with the rest looked up from reference TRBV18 and TRBJ2-3, is NAGVMQNPRHLVRRRGQEARLRCSPMKGHSHVYWYRQLPEEGLKFMVYLQKENIIDESGMPKERFSAEFPKEGPSILRIQQVVRGDSAAYFCASSLETRASTQYFGPGTRLTVL.

Only a few counts were recorded for this clonotype. The chain employs TRBV21-1 and TRBJ1-2; the table gives TRBD1 as D, unverified against the DNA. TRBV21-1 is a recognized pseudogene. This CDR3 is 18 amino acids long. This chain's CDR3 is CASSKLRQGNVINYGYTF. For the CDR3, the DNA is TGTGCCAGCAGCAAACTACGACAGGGGAACGTCATCAACTATGGCTACACCTTC.

This chain links TRBV6-5 with TRBJ1-4; D not resolved. This CDR3 comprises 16 residues. Germline CDR1 MNHEY, CDR2 SVGAGI. V was clipped by 2 bases and J by 0 bases, with 10 bases between them. In DNA, the CDR3 is TGTGCCAGCAGTTACCGGTTCTCCACAACTAATGAAAAACTGTTTTTT. Encoded protein: CASSYRFSTTNEKLFF.

This clonotype has just a few counts. V and J are TRBV3-1 and TRBJ2-2; TRBD1 aligns across 8 bases. V gave up 4 bases and J gave up 5 bases; unmatched junction bases: 3. The CDR3 consists of 14 residues. Germline-derived CDR1 and CDR2 are LGHDT and YNNKEL (reference sequence). This CDR3 is CASSRGQATGELFF. CDR3 nucleotides: TGTGCCAGCAGCCGGGGACAGGCAACCGGGGAGCTGTTTTTT.